The following is a T cell receptor (beta chain) sequence with its context. The trim removed 6 bases at V and 8 bases at J, leaving 10 bases unmatched. Germline lookup yields CDR1 SQVTM and CDR2 ANQGSEA. CDR3 length: 14 residues. The data belong to a study of human T cells and chemical hapten exposure. The study used a library that attached unique molecular identifiers to individual cDNA molecules. The authors' processing: Counts of TCRs in each sample centred on a median of around 99,000 and extended from around 24,000 to 710,000. In TCRdb, the reads were re-called with MiXCR into one record per CDR3 protein. What appears here as the V and J calls and clone size reflects TCRdb's work, not the paper's. The data show around 120,000 distinct CDR3 sequences, about 8.9% seen once. Unfractionated whole blood yielded the extracted total RNA.

The chain joins TRBV29-1 to TRBJ1-4; 9 bases agree with TRBD1. Sequenced input: whole blood. The sequence was collected from a human donor in good health. Some clones in this sample may be carry-over from other donors' samples. The CDR3 protein is CSVGGDRDEEKLFF. CDR3 bases: TGCAGCGTGGGCGGGGACAGGGACGAAGAAAAACTGTTTTTT. The full variable domain, completed using reference TRBV29-1 and TRBJ1-4, is SAVISQKPSRDICQRGTSLTIQCQVDSQVTMMFWYRQQPGQSLTLIATANQGSEATYESGFVIDKFPISRPNLTFSTLTVSNMSPEDSSIYLCSVGGDRDEEKLFFGSGTQLSVL.